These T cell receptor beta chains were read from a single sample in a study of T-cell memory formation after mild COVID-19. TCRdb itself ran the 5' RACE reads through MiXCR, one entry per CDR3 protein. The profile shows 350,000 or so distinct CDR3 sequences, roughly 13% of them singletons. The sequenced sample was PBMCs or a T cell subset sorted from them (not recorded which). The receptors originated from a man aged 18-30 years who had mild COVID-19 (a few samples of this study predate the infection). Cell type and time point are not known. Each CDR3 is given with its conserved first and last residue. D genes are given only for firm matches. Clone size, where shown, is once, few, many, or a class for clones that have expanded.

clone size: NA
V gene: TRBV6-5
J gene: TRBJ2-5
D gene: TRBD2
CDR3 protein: CASSYILADNQETQYF
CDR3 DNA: TGTGCCAGCAGTTACATACTAGCGGACAACCAAGAGACCCAGTACTTC

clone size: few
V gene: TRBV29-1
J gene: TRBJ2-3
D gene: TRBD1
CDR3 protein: CSSRGQGTDTQYF
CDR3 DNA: TGCAGCTCAAGGGGACAGGGCACAGATACGCAGTATTTT

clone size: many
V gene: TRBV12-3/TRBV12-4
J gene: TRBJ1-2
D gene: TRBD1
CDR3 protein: CASSLRGQGAYGYTF
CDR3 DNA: TGTGCCAGCAGCCTTCGGGGACAGGGGGCCTATGGCTACACCTTC

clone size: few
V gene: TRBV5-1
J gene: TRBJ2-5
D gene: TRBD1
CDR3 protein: CASSLAGQQQETQYF
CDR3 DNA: TGCGCCAGCAGCTTGGCGGGACAGCAACAAGAGACCCAGTACTTC

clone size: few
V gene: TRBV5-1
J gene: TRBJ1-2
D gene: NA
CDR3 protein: CASSFGRVDYGYTF
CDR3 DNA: TGCGCCAGCAGCTTTGGACGGGTAGACTATGGCTACACCTTC

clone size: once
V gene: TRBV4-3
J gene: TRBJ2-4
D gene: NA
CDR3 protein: CASSQDPAGWDIQYF
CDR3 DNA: TGCGCCAGCAGCCAAGACCCGGCGGGGTGGGACATTCAGTACTTC

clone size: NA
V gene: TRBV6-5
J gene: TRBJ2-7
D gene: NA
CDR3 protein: CASSYSRAYEQYF
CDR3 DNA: TGTGCCAGCAGTTACTCGAGAGCCTACGAGCAGTACTTC

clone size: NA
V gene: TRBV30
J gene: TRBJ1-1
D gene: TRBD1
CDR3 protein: CAWSKQGIEAFF
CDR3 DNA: TGTGCCTGGAGTAAACAGGGGATTGAAGCTTTCTTT

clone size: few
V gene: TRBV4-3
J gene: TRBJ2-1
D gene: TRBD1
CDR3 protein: CASSQDFYRGGNEQFF
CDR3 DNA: TGCGCCAGCAGCCAAGATTTTTACAGGGGCGGGAATGAGCAGTTCTTC

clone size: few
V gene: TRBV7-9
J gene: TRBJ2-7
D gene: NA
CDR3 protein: CASALSSYEQYF
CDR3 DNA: TGTGCCAGCGCCCTCTCCTCGTACGAGCAGTACTTC

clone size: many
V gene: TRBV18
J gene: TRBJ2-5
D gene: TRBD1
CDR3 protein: CASSRRTGEEETQYF
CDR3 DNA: TGTGCCAGCTCACGTCGGACAGGGGAGGAAGAGACCCAGTACTTC

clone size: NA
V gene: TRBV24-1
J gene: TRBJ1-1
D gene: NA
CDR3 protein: CATSDFLQGPNTEAFF
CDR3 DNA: TGTGCCACCAGTGATTTCCTACAGGGACCGAACACTGAAGCTTTCTTT

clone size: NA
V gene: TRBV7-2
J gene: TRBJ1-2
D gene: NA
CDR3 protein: CASSLPGQLHGYTF
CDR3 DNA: TGTGCCAGCAGCTTACCGGGGCAGTTACATGGCTACACCTTC

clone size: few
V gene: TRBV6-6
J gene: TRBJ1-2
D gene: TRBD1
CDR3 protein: CASSAPDREANYGYTF
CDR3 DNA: TGTGCCAGCAGTGCTCCTGACAGGGAAGCTAACTATGGCTACACCTTC

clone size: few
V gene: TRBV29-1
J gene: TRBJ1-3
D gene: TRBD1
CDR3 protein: CSVETGGTGNTIYF
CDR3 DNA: TGCAGCGTTGAAACAGGGGGAACCGGAAACACCATATATTTT

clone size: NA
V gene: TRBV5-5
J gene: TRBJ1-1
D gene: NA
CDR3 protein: CASSGLQWMGTEAFF
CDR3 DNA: TGTGCCAGCAGCGGACTACAGTGGATGGGCACTGAAGCTTTCTTT

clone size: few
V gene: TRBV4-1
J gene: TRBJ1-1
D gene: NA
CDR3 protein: CASSHYLPRGRGTEAFF
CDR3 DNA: TGCGCCAGCAGCCACTACCTGCCCAGGGGTAGGGGCACTGAAGCTTTCTTT

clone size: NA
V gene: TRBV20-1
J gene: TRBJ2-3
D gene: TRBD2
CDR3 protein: CSATTSGGKSGTDTQYF
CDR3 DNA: TGCAGTGCTACGACTAGCGGGGGGAAAAGTGGCACAGATACGCAGTATTTT

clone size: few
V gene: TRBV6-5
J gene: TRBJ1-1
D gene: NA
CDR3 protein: CASSTGFTEAFF
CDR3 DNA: TGTGCCAGCAGTACAGGGTTCACTGAAGCTTTCTTT

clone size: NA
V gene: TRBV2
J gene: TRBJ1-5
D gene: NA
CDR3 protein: CASSLQWNQPQHF
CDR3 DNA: TGTGCCAGCTCCCTGCAGTGGAATCAGCCCCAGCATTTT

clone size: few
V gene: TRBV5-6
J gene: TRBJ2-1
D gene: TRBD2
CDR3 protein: CASSQLAETYNEQFF
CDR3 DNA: TGTGCCAGCAGCCAACTAGCGGAAACCTACAATGAGCAGTTCTTC

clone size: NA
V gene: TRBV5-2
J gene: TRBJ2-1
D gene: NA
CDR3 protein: CASNMAIGAPEQFF
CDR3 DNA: TGTGCCAGCAACATGGCCATAGGGGCGCCTGAGCAGTTCTTC

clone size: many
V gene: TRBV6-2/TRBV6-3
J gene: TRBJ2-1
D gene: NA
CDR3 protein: CASSYSNEQFF
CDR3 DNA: TGTGCCAGCAGTTACTCCAATGAGCAGTTCTTC

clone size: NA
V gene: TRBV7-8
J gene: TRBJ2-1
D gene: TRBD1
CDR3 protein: CASSLRDRVLENEQFF
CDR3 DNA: TGTGCCAGCAGCTTACGGGACAGGGTATTAGAGAATGAGCAGTTCTTC

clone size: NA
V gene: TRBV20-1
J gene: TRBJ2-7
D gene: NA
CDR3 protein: CSARVWAASSYEQYF
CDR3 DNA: TGCAGTGCTAGAGTTTGGGCGGCTAGCTCCTACGAGCAGTACTTC

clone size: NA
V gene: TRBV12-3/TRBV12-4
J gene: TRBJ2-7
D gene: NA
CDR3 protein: CASSGEYEQYF
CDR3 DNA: TGTGCCAGCAGCGGGGAGTACGAGCAGTACTTC

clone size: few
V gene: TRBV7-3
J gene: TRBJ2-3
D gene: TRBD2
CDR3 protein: CASSLGTSGDTDTQYF
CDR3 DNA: TGTGCCAGCAGCTTGGGGACTAGCGGCGACACAGATACGCAGTATTTT

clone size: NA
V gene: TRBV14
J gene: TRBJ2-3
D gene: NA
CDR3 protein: CASSQEGGPRTDTQYF
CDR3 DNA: TGTGCCAGCAGCCAAGAGGGCGGACCACGCACAGATACGCAGTATTTT

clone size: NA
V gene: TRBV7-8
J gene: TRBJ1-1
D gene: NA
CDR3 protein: CASSLFEVAEAFF
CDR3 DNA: TGTGCCAGCAGCTTATTCGAGGTGGCTGAAGCTTTCTTT

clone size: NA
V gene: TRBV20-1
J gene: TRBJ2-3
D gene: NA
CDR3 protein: CSARELNRGTDTQYF
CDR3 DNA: TGCAGTGCTAGAGAACTTAACCGGGGCACAGATACGCAGTATTTT

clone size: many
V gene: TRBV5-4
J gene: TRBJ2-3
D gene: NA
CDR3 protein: CASSLELHTQYF
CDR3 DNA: TGTGCCAGCAGCTTGGAGTTGCATACGCAGTATTTT

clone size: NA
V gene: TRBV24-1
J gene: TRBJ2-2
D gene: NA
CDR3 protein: CATSGTATGELFF
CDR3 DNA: TGTGCCACCAGTGGGACAGCCACCGGGGAGCTGTTTTTT

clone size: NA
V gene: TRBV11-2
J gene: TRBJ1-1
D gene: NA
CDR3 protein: CASRSWGTEAFF
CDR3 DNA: TGTGCCAGCAGGAGCTGGGGGACTGAAGCTTTCTTT

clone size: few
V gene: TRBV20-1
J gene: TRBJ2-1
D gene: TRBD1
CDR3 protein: CSARDGTGGYWYEQFF
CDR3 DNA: TGCAGTGCTAGAGATGGGACAGGGGGTTATTGGTATGAGCAGTTCTTC

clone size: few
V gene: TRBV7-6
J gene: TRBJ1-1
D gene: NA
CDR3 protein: CASSPRTIERTEAFF
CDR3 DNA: TGTGCCAGCAGCCCTCGGACGATAGAGCGGACTGAAGCTTTCTTT

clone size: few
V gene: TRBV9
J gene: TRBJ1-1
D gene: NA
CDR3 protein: CASSVGGGQNTEAFF
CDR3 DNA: TGTGCCAGCAGCGTAGGAGGAGGGCAGAACACTGAAGCTTTCTTT

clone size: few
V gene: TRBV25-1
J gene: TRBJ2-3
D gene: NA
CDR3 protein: CASSEPGVDTQYF
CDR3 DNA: TGTGCCAGCAGTGAACCAGGGGTAGATACGCAGTATTTT

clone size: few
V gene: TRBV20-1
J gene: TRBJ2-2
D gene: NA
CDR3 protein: CSAKRVSGELFF
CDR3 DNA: TGCAGTGCTAAGCGGGTGTCCGGGGAGCTGTTTTTT

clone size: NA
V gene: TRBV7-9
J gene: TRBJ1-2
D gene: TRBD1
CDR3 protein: CASSPLNRGPSGYTF
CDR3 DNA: TGTGCCAGCAGCCCACTGAACAGGGGGCCTTCTGGCTACACCTTC

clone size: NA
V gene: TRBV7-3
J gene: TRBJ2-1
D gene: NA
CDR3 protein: CASSPSAAYNEQFF
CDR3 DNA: TGTGCCAGCAGCCCCTCGGCGGCCTACAATGAGCAGTTCTTC

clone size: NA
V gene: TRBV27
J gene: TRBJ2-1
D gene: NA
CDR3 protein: CASSLSILGKEIF
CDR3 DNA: TGTGCCAGCAGTTTATCGATTCTGGGAAAGGAGATCTTC

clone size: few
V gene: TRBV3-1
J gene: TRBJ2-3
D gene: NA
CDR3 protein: CASRAKGRTDTQYF
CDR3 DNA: TGTGCCAGCAGGGCAAAGGGGCGCACAGATACGCAGTATTTT

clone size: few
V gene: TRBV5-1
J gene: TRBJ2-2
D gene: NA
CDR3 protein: CASSLSDTGELFF
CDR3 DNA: TGCGCCAGCAGCTTATCAGACACCGGGGAGCTGTTTTTT

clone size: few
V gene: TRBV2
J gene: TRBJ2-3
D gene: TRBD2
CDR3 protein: CASSDTGGPGTQYF
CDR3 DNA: TGTGCCAGCAGTGACACGGGGGGGCCGGGGACGCAGTATTTT

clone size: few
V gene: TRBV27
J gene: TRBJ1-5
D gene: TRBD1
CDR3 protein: CASSLQGENQPQHF
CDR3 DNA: TGTGCCAGCAGTTTACAGGGGGAGAATCAGCCCCAGCATTTT

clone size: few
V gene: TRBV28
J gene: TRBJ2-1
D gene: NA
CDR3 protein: CASRNNREAYNEQFF
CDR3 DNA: TGTGCCAGCAGAAACAACAGGGAGGCCTACAATGAGCAGTTCTTC

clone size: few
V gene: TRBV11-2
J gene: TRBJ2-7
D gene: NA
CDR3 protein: CASSPWRSRGAYEQYF
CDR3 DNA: TGTGCCAGCAGCCCGTGGCGTTCAAGGGGAGCCTACGAGCAGTACTTC

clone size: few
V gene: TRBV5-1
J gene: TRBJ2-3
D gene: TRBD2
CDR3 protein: CASSSWTSATDTQYF
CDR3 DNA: TGCGCCAGCAGCTCATGGACTAGCGCCACAGATACGCAGTATTTT